This T cell receptor (beta chain) comes out of a study of naive and memory T cell subsets. Ligated cDNA underwent four rounds of PCR with nested alpha and beta constant region primers and SP2. TCRdb used MiXCR to reprocess the 5' RACE reads, holding one entry per CDR3 protein. Here the sample spans approximately 32,000 distinct CDR3 sequences, approximately 15% being singletons. An oligonucleotide containing a UMI was ligated to the 3' end of TCR cDNA. There are many counts of this clonotype. The germline V and J ends were trimmed by 5 bases and 1 base, with 8 bases remaining between them. The germline V gene encodes CDR1 MNHEY and CDR2 SVGAGI. This CDR3 contains 13 residues.

V and J are TRBV6-5 and TRBJ1-2; TRBD1 might be the D (5 bases). The source is a female donor in good health. CDR3 sequence (DNA): TGTGCCAGCAGTCGGAGGGGTAACTATGGCTACACCTTC. Its protein is CASSRRGNYGYTF.